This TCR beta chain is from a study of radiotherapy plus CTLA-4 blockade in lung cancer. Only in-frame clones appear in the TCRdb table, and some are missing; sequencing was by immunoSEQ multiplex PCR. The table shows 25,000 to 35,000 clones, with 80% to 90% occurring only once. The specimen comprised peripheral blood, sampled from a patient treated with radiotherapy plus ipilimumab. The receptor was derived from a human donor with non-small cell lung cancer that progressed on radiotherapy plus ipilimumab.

CDR3 amino acids: CASIGGGAANEQFF. DNA for the CDR3: TGCGCCAGCATAGGAGGGGGCGCCGCCAATGAGCAGTTCTTC. The chain recombines TRBV5-1 with TRBJ2-1, with a possible D match to TRBD1 (7 bases). Per the germline V gene, CDR1 is SGHRS and CDR2 is YFSETQ. The V end was cut by 6 bases, the J end by 6 bases, with 16 bases between. The CDR3 extends over 14 amino acids.